The 11 T cell receptor beta chains listed next were all sequenced from one sample in a study of T cell repertoires in cytomegalovirus infection. No antigens are known for them. Using its own MiXCR run on the reads, TCRdb lists one record per CDR3 protein. This table has 250,000 to 300,000 distinct CDR3 sequences, roughly a fifth appearing once. The sequences come from cultured PBMCs, collected from culture after CMV antigen stimulation. These receptors came from a human donor in good health (CMV status not recorded). Some clones in this sample may be carry-over from other donors' samples.

This clonotype has a count of ten or more. This sequence joins TRBV6-2 or TRBV6-3 and TRBJ2-5; 8 bases are shared with TRBD1. The CDR3 sequence is 14 residues long. Unmatched junction bases numbered 10, after V lost 8 bases and J lost 5 bases. Per the germline V gene, CDR1 is MNHEY and CDR2 is SVGEGT. CDR3 sequence: CASLGQAEGETQYF. The CDR3 DNA reads TGTGCCAGCCTGGGACAGGCCGAGGGGGAGACCCAGTACTTC.

This clonotype was found many times. The chain carries TRBV7-2 and TRBJ1-2; TRBD1 might be the D (6 bases). Trimming stripped 5 bases from V and 9 bases from J, with 16 bases between. CDR1 is SGHTA and CDR2 is FQGNSA in the germline V gene. The CDR3 is 13 residues long. The CDR3 spells CASSASGAARYTF. The CDR3 DNA sequence: TGTGCCAGCAGCGCCTCAGGGGCCGCTCGCTACACCTTC.

This clonotype has at least ten counts. CDR3 coding DNA: TGTGCCAGCAGCGCAGGAACCTATCAGCCCCAGCATTTT. It specifies CASSAGTYQPQHF. This sequence joins TRBV7-2 and TRBJ1-5; D is uncertain. There are 13 residues in the CDR3. V was clipped by 5 bases and J by 5 bases, with 10 bases between them. Per germline, CDR1 SGHTA and CDR2 FQGNSA.

This clonotype was seen a few times. The chain has TRBV6-5 and TRBJ2-1; D is undetermined. The germline V and J ends were trimmed by 2 bases and 9 bases, with 14 bases remaining between them. The CDR3 is 14 amino acids. CDR1 and CDR2 (germline): MNHEY, SVGAGI. CDR3 sequence: CASSYDLGSVEQFF. The DNA for the CDR3 is TGTGCCAGCAGTTACGACTTAGGGTCGGTTGAGCAGTTCTTC.

This chain connects TRBV19 to TRBJ2-3; 10 positions agree with TRBD2. V dropped 3 bases and J dropped 2; count of bases not matched to a gene: 5. CDR3 length: 16 amino acids. The germline CDR1 and CDR2 sequences are LNHDA and SQIVND (reference sequence). CDR3 DNA sequence: TGTGCCAGTAGTATGACAGCGGGAGGGCTCACAGATACGCAGTATTTT. Translating gives CASSMTAGGLTDTQYF.

In its sample, this clonotype was seen a few times. The J gene is TRBJ2-5, the V gene TRBV4-1; the D is unclear. Germline lookup yields CDR1 MGHRA and CDR2 YSYEKL. CDR3 size: 14 residues. Trimming shortened V by 0 bases and J by 1 base, and 6 bases separated the two germline ends. The CDR3 DNA reads TGCGCCAGCAGCCAAGATTTGGGCCAAGAGACCCAGTACTTC. The encoded protein is CASSQDLGQETQYF.

This clonotype showed up just a few times. The genes are TRBV4-1 and TRBJ2-2; the D gene is possibly TRBD2 (6 bases). This CDR3 region has 17 residues. The V end was cut by 4 bases, the J end by 7 bases, with 22 bases between. Germline V gives CDR1 MGHRA, CDR2 YSYEKL. The CDR3 bases are TGCGCCAGCAGCCGGTATACGGCAGGCCGGGGGTACGGGGAGCTGTTTTTT. Protein product: CASSRYTAGRGYGELFF.

This clonotype came up once. The rearrangement uses TRBV27 and TRBJ1-6; D is perhaps TRBD1 (5 bases). The V end lost 0 bases, the J end lost 7 bases, and 7 bases lay between the germline ends. Germline V CDR1 and CDR2: MNHEY, SMNVEV (reference sequence). The CDR3 sequence is 14 residues long. The CDR3 sequence is CASSLSTGNSPLHF. As DNA, the CDR3 is TGTGCCAGCAGTTTATCCACAGGAAATTCACCCCTCCACTTT.

This chain connects TRBV27 to TRBJ2-5; 10 bases fit TRBD2. The CDR3 is 13 residues long. The J segment lost 4 bases and the V segment lost 8 bases, leaving 4 bases of the junction unmatched. The germline V gene has CDR1 MNHEY and CDR2 SMNVEV (reference sequence). The CDR3: CASGSSGRETQYF. CDR3 DNA sequence: TGTGCCAGCGGCTCTAGCGGGAGAGAGACCCAGTACTTC.

V and J are TRBV7-2 and TRBJ2-7, with TRBD2 matching 7 bases. Germline V gene lookup returns CDR1 SGHTA and CDR2 FQGNSA. There are 15 residues in the CDR3. The V gene end was trimmed by 1 base and the J gene end by 5 bases; junction bases not matched to a gene: 8. CDR3 amino acids: CASSLGGGSFDEQYF. Here the CDR3 DNA reads TGTGCCAGCAGCTTAGGGGGCGGGAGTTTCGACGAGCAGTACTTC.

This clonotype has only a few counts. J is TRBJ1-4 and V is TRBV6-1; the D gene is possibly TRBD1 (5 bases). CDR1 is MNHNS, CDR2 SASEGT, per germline. The CDR3 loop spans 18 amino acids. V lost 7 bases and J lost 1, with 22 bases in between. This CDR3 is CASTFGAQNLGTNEKLFF. CDR3 in DNA: TGTGCCAGCACTTTCGGGGCACAGAATCTGGGAACTAATGAAAAACTGTTTTTT.